This TCR beta chain was observed in a study of blood T cells in healthy people across ages (dated by TCRdb to 2013 to 2016). Some background on the complete study: Template switching captured roughly one uniquely barcoded TCR beta cDNA molecule per two T cells in model experiments. Using deep sequencing normalized with unique cDNA molecular identifiers, the study measured how TCR beta repertoire diversity changes with age. The donors were divided into four age groups: young (average 16 years), middle-aged (around 37), aged (about 60) and long-lived (82). To avoid experimental bias, donors of different ages were distributed randomly across sequencing lanes. Using the same blood draw, the study looked at two additional independent replicas of 1 million unique cDNA reads for two donors, one aged 18 to 30 and the other aged 80 or older.

Libraries were built with 5' RACE. This sample was sequenced with an Illumina HiSeq 2500. The second PCR ran for roughly 6 to 11 cycles and used a J-beta primer mix along with a sample-barcoded 5' primer. Each TCR beta cDNA molecule received a unique molecular identifier from a template-switch 5' adaptor carrying 12 random nucleotides. At least 2.5 million CDR3-containing paired-end reads were obtained from each sample. All of the RNA was converted into first-strand cDNA using the Mint cDNA synthesis kit, with a TRBC-specific oligonucleotide serving as the primer. All cDNA was treated with uracil-DNA glycosylase and then went through a first 18-cycle PCR with the universal primers M1SS and BC2_uni_R. In the authors' own workflow: For normalization, 1 million high-quality reads were randomly selected from each sample, with every read carrying a distinct molecular identifier. Instead of being binned into consensus sequences, reads that shared molecular identifiers were thrown out. MiTCR, with a Q25 quality threshold and the strictest error-elimination algorithm, was used for CDR3 identification, clonotype clustering and error correction. Lower-bound total TCR beta diversity was estimated with a nonparametric unseen species model using Euler transformation. Through fastp at Q25 and MiXCR, TCRdb rebuilt clones from the public reads, retaining in-frame beta chains. Here each entry gathers all rows of one CDR3 protein and keeps the most common genes and DNA. The V and J calls reflect TCRdb's pipeline rather than the authors' work. The sample table lists 700,000 to 850,000 distinct CDR3 sequences, around half of them with a count of one. The ten largest clones represent about 42% of the sample.

Counted from cysteine to phenylalanine, this CDR3 has 13 amino acids. Only the CDR3 part of the read is kept: 39 bases, read in frame from the first base. V loses 0 bases of germline sequence and J loses 7 bases, and the interval between the two ends is 7 bases. The germline V gene provides CDR1 SGHRS and CDR2 YFSETQ. As concerns this clonotype: This clone's antigen is unknown. Per-base qualities were not stored, and no clone one base away is much larger.

Donors were a few dozen systemically healthy Caucasian individuals from Russia aged 6 to 90 years. Each donor gave approximately 9.4 milliliters of peripheral blood, drawn into EDTA-treated Vacutainer tubes. Ficoll-Paque density-gradient centrifugation was used to isolate PBMCs, with at least 7 million per sample. Total RNA was extracted from PBMCs with Trizol reagent, with at least 5.5 micrograms obtained per sample. Naive CD45RAhigh/CD27high T cell percentages were measured by flow cytometry on a PBMC aliquot from every donor. What the work shows at the level of the full study, not this receptor alone: Because profiling used bulk unsorted PBMCs, naive and antigen-experienced compartments could not be compared conclusively. Observed TCR beta diversity per million T cells fell roughly linearly with age, and a significant reduction was already apparent by age about 38. Because the CMV infection status of the donors was unknown, age-related changes in expanded clonotypes may potentially have been confounded. There was a strong correlation between observed TCR beta diversity and the percentage of naive T cells measured by flow cytometry. Compared with the aged group, the long-lived group had more naive CD4+ T cells, fewer expanded clones and increased TCR diversity, a pattern suggesting age selection. Estimates of total diversity based on one million sequenced T cells were considered lower bounds and underestimates.

Sequencing input: blood. The chain joins TRBV5-1 to TRBJ2-2; the D gene is unclear. The origin of this receptor is a man of 80 years or more in good health. The DNA reads as follows: TGCGCCAGCAGCTTGGAGGTCAACGGGGAGCTGTTTTTT. Its translation is CASSLEVNGELFF. With the portions outside the CDR3 filled from the reference TRBV5-1 and TRBJ2-2 genes, the complete variable region becomes KAGVTQTPRYLIKTRGQQVTLSCSPISGHRSVSWYQQTPGQGLQFLFEYFSETQRNKGNFPGRFSGRQFSNSRSEMNVSTLELGDSALYLCASSLEVNGELFFGEGSRLTVL.